The 19 T cell receptor beta chains given below trace back to one sample, sequenced in a study of blood T cell repertoires in COVID-19. Method: immunoSEQ multiplex PCR; TCRdb's copy keeps in-frame clones and lacks some. This table has 120,000 to 150,000 clones, 70% to 90% appearing once. The sequencing input was peripheral blood. These receptors all stem from a man between 60 and 70 years old with active or convalescent COVID-19.

V gene TRBV30 combines with J gene TRBJ2-7; 13 nucleotides line up with TRBD2. CDR3 length equals 13 residues. Germline CDR1 GTSNPN, CDR2 SVGIG (reference sequence). V was clipped by 3 bases and J by 4 bases; unmatched bases: 0. CDR3 DNA sequence: TGTGCCTGGAGGACTAGCGGGGGGTACGAGCAGTACTTC. This gives the protein CAWRTSGGYEQYF. Complete variable domain (other parts from reference TRBV30 and TRBJ2-7): SQTIHQWPATLVQPVGSPLSLECTVEGTSNPNLYWYRQAAGRGLQLLFYSVGIGQISSEVPQNLSASRPQDRQFILSSKKLLLSDSGFYLCAWRTSGGYEQYFGPGTRLTVT.

A note on this clone: Mismatch with germline at one junction end may stem from a read error. The rearrangement links TRBV29-1 to TRBJ1-2; D ambiguous. Germline CDR1 SQVTM, CDR2 ANQGSEA. This CDR3 has 11 amino acids. The CDR3 here is CSVEGLYGYTF. The CDR3 bases are TGCAGCGTCGAAGGACTCTATGGCTACACCTTC.

This clone turned up a few times. DNA of the CDR3: TGTGCCAGCAGCGCCTTAAGGGGGCAGGAAAACATTCAGTACTTC. It encodes CASSALRGQENIQYF. The chain employs TRBV2 and TRBJ2-4; 7 bases line up with TRBD1. V lost 6 bases, J lost 5 bases, and 10 bases stayed unmatched. The CDR3 totals 15 residues. Germline V gives CDR1 SNHLY, CDR2 FYNNEI.

This clone was seen many times. The germline gene is not matched at one end of the junction; a read error may be the cause. The rearrangement links TRBV29-1 to TRBJ2-5; perhaps TRBD1 as D (6 bases). The germline CDR1 and CDR2 sequences are SQVTM and ANQGSEA. The CDR3 runs 13 residues. The CDR3 here is CSAERRQVTTQYF. The DNA for the CDR3 is TGCAGCGCTGAACGCCGACAGGTAACGACCCAGTACTTC.

V is TRBV5-1 and J is TRBJ2-1; 11 bases fit TRBD2. V lost 5 bases and J lost 7; bases outside the gene matches: 2. Germline V gene data show CDR1 as SGHRS and CDR2 as YFSETQ. The CDR3 has 13 amino acids. CDR3 in amino acids: CASRTSGDNEQFF. In DNA, the CDR3 is TGCGCCAGCAGGACTAGCGGGGATAATGAGCAGTTCTTC.

The genes are TRBV7-2 and TRBJ2-3, with TRBD2 as a possible D gene (5 bases). Germline V gives CDR1 SGHTA, CDR2 FQGNSA. There are 14 residues in the CDR3. V lost 4 bases and J 5 bases, leaving 13 bases between the germline ends. CDR3 sequence reads: CASSWTLAKDTQYF. The DNA for the CDR3 is TGTGCCAGCAGCTGGACTTTGGCAAAAGATACGCAGTATTTT.

The chain combines TRBV7-2 with TRBJ2-4, with D possibly being TRBD1 (6 bases). The CDR3 extends over 16 amino acids. Trimming shortened V by 5 bases and J by 3 bases, and 17 bases separated the two germline ends. Germline-derived CDR1 and CDR2 are SGHTA and FQGNSA. Here the CDR3 reads CASSLLFRGVKNIQYF. The CDR3 coding sequence is TGTGCCAGCAGCCTATTATTCAGGGGCGTCAAAAACATTCAGTACTTC.

This sequence joins TRBV19 and TRBJ2-1; D possibly corresponds to TRBD2 (6 bases). Per the germline V gene, CDR1 is LNHDA and CDR2 is SQIVND (reference sequence). The CDR3 has 15 residues. V was trimmed by 6 bases and J by 4 bases, leaving 16 bases between them. The CDR3 protein is CASRSPGRGYNEQFF. As DNA, the CDR3 is TGTGCCAGTAGAAGTCCGGGACGGGGGTACAATGAGCAGTTCTTC.

In its sample, this clone was seen once. V gene TRBV9 combines with J gene TRBJ1-3; D ambiguous. Germline V gene sequence: CDR1 SGDLS, CDR2 YYNGEE. Deletions cut 3 bases from V and 0 bases from J, with 7 bases between. The length of the CDR3 is 14 residues. CDR3 loop: CASSGGISGNTIYF. CDR3 DNA sequence: TGTGCCAGCAGCGGCGGGATCTCTGGAAACACCATATATTTT.

This chain joins TRBV7-2 and TRBJ1-2, with D perhaps matching TRBD1 (5 bases). V was shortened by 2 bases and J by 7 bases, with 8 bases between the two germline ends. The CDR3 is made up of 12 amino acids. Germline assignment: CDR1 SGHTA and CDR2 FQGNSA. The DNA for the CDR3 is TGTGCCAGCAGCTTACAGGGTAGTGGCTACACCTTC. This encodes CASSLQGSGYTF.

The CDR3: CASSGGPRVRNTEAFF. The DNA of the CDR3 is TGTGCCAGCAGCGGGGGGCCGAGGGTAAGGAACACTGAAGCTTTCTTT. The rearrangement links TRBV9 to TRBJ1-1; tentative D call: TRBD1 (6 bases). Germline values: CDR1 SGDLS, CDR2 YYNGEE. Trimming left V 3 bases short and J 1 base short, with 16 bases between. This CDR3 is 16 amino acids long.

This clone came up a few times. The J gene is TRBJ2-3, the V gene TRBV6-5, with D hard to call. Germline V gene sequence: CDR1 MNHEY, CDR2 SVGAGI. Trimming took off 2 bases at V and 4 bases at J, with 7 bases between the two ends. This CDR3 spans 13 amino acids. CDR3 amino acids: CASSYPRADTQYF. Written as DNA, the CDR3 is TGTGCCAGCAGTTACCCCCGGGCAGATACGCAGTATTTT.

The gene calls are TRBV4-3 and TRBJ1-1; D is unresolved. V gave up 4 bases and J gave up 3 bases, with 12 bases separating them. The CDR3 has 14 residues. Germline V gene lookup returns CDR1 LGHNA and CDR2 YSLEER. The CDR3 bases are TGCGCCAGCAGCCTTAAGCACCAAGACACTGAAGCTTTCTTT. Protein product: CASSLKHQDTEAFF.

CDR3 protein: CASSPGLAGIYEQYF. The CDR3, as DNA: TGTGCCAGCAGCCCAGGACTAGCGGGAATCTACGAGCAGTACTTC. The V call is TRBV7-9, the J call TRBJ2-7, with TRBD2 identical over 12 bases. CDR3 length: 15 residues. V dropped 5 bases and J dropped 3; count of bases not matched to a gene: 5. CDR1 is SEHNR and CDR2 is FQNEAQ in the germline V gene (reference sequence).

This rearrangement joins TRBV9 to TRBJ1-4, with TRBD1 as a possible D gene (6 bases). Per germline, CDR1 SGDLS and CDR2 YYNGEE. With 4 bases removed from V and 7 bases from J, the gap between germline ends came to 14 bases. The CDR3 sequence is 14 residues long. The CDR3, as DNA: TGTGCCAGCAGCACCATGAGGACAGCTGAAAAACTGTTTTTT. It is translated as CASSTMRTAEKLFF.

This clone has a single count. The chain links TRBV5-1 to TRBJ2-6; possible D gene TRBD2, 5 bases. Trimming stripped 6 bases from V and 1 base from J, with 8 bases between. Per the germline V gene, CDR1 is SGHRS and CDR2 is YFSETQ. This CDR3 comprises 14 residues. CDR3 residues: CASNEGSGANVLTF. The CDR3, as DNA: TGCGCCAGCAACGAGGGATCTGGGGCCAACGTCCTGACTTTC.

The chain has TRBV28 and TRBJ2-2, with D possibly TRBD2 on 5 matching bases. Trimming removed 5 bases at V and 0 bases at J, with 10 bases between. Germline V CDR1 and CDR2: MDHEN, SYDVKM. CDR3 length: 15 residues. CDR3 sequence: CASSGFGTNTGELFF. The CDR3 bases are TGTGCCAGCAGTGGGTTCGGGACGAACACCGGGGAGCTGTTTTTT.

This sequence joins TRBV5-1 and TRBJ2-1; 8 nucleotides align to TRBD1. Germline V gives CDR1 SGHRS, CDR2 YFSETQ. The ends lost 2 bases at V and 7 bases at J; junction bases unmatched: 5. This CDR3 has 14 amino acids. The CDR3 reads CASSFRDRYNEQFF. Here the CDR3 DNA reads TGCGCCAGCAGCTTCCGGGACAGGTATAATGAGCAGTTCTTC.

The chain is built from TRBV4-1 and TRBJ2-1; 7 positions match TRBD2. Unmatched junction bases numbered 11, after V lost 3 bases and J lost 3 bases. This CDR3 is built from 17 residues. Germline CDR1 and CDR2: MGHRA and YSYEKL. CDR3 DNA: TGCGCCAGCAGCCAGATGGGGAGCGGGACTTACTACAATGAGCAGTTCTTC. It specifies CASSQMGSGTYYNEQFF.